The 17 T cell receptor beta chains listed next were all sequenced from one sample in a study of CD8 T cells in Susac syndrome (dated by TCRdb to the late 2010s). Libraries were built with the immunoSEQ multiplex PCR assay. RNA was extracted using the RNeasy kit, and roughly 0.5 to 1 microgram was reverse transcribed with random hexamers. The public reads were run again by TCRdb, first through fastp at Q25 and then through MiXCR, and only productive beta chains were kept. Rows matching on CDR3 protein sequence are summarized as one entry with the most common DNA and genes. This sample has about 250,000 distinct CDR3 sequences in its table, and around 93% of those were observed once. In total, the top ten clones hold 0.065% to 0.075% of the sample. Sequences were obtained from CD4+ T cells from PBMCs. Every receptor here comes from a human donor with multiple sclerosis.

The rearrangement joins TRBV30 to TRBJ1-6, with D possibly TRBD1 on 5 matching bases. CDR1 GTSNPN and CDR2 SVGIG come from the germline V gene (reference sequence). Trimming removed 0 bases from V and 1 base from J, with 22 bases in between. CDR3 length: 20 amino acids. This chain's CDR3 is CAWSVTGQGKVWSYNSPLHF. The CDR3 DNA sequence: TGTGCCTGGAGTGTTACGGGGCAGGGAAAGGTTTGGTCCTATAATTCACCCCTCCACTTT. The full variable domain, with the rest looked up from reference TRBV30 and TRBJ1-6, is SQTIHQWPATLVQPVGSPLSLECTVEGTSNPNLYWYRQAAGRGLQLLFYSVGIGQISSEVPQNLSASRPQDRQFILSSKKLLLSDSGFYLCAWSVTGQGKVWSYNSPLHFGNGTRLTVT.

V and J are TRBV18 and TRBJ2-6; D call uncertain. Germline CDR1 KGHSH, CDR2 LQKENI. CDR3 length: 15 residues. V shed 3 bases and J shed 6 bases, with 12 bases lying between them. The CDR3 DNA reads as TGTGCCAGCTCACCCAGACCTGGTGAGGCCAACGTCCTGACTTTC. Protein: CASSPRPGEANVLTF.

The V gene is TRBV24-1, the J gene TRBJ2-1; 8 bases align to TRBD1. Germline V gene sequence: CDR1 KGHDR, CDR2 SFDVKD. This CDR3 is 17 amino acids long. J was trimmed by 4 bases and V by 3 bases; bases with no gene match: 10. The CDR3 DNA is TGTGCCACCAGTGATGTGCCGGGGACAGGACATTACAATGAGCAGTTCTTC. Translating gives CATSDVPGTGHYNEQFF.

This clonotype was counted a single time. The chain links TRBV18 to TRBJ1-5; TRBD1 aligns across 11 bases. Per the germline V gene, CDR1 is KGHSH and CDR2 is LQKENI. The CDR3 spans 18 residues. Trimming took 1 base from V and 0 from J; bases not matched to a gene: 5. The CDR3 bases are TGTGCCAGCTCACCACGAGGGGACAGGGGGTATAGCAATCAGCCCCAGCATTTT. This translates into CASSPRGDRGYSNQPQHF. The full variable domain, in which reference TRBV18 and TRBJ1-5 provide the parts outside the CDR3, is NAGVMQNPRHLVRRRGQEARLRCSPMKGHSHVYWYRQLPEEGLKFMVYLQKENIIDESGMPKERFSAEFPKEGPSILRIQQVVRGDSAAYFCASSPRGDRGYSNQPQHFGDGTRLSIL.

This chain joins TRBV20-1 and TRBJ2-4; D is undetermined. The CDR3 is 15 residues long. Germline values: CDR1 DFQATT, CDR2 SNEGSKA (reference sequence). V dropped 3 bases and J dropped 0 bases, with 12 bases sitting between them. This CDR3 reads CSASPLVVAKNIQYF. In DNA, the CDR3 is TGCAGTGCTAGCCCGCTGGTAGTAGCCAAAAACATTCAGTACTTC.

In DNA, the CDR3 is TGTGCCAGCAGTTTGGAATCGGGGCAGTTCTTC. This encodes CASSLESGQFF. The genes are TRBV28 and TRBJ2-1; D not resolved. The CDR3 consists of 11 residues. CDR1 and CDR2 (germline): MDHEN, SYDVKM. V gave up 3 bases and J gave up 12 bases, with 9 bases separating them.

The rearrangement joins TRBV19 to TRBJ1-3; D might be TRBD1 (5 bases). In germline, CDR1 is LNHDA, CDR2 SQIVND (reference sequence). The length of the CDR3 is 16 residues. Between the trimmed V and J ends, which lost 5 bases and 0 bases, there was a span of 14 bases. The CDR3 DNA sequence: TGTGCCAGTAGTCTCAGCTGGCAGGGCTCTGGAAACACCATATATTTT. It codes for CASSLSWQGSGNTIYF.

The chain joins TRBV27 to TRBJ1-2; possibly TRBD1 for D (5 bases). Germline CDR1 is MNHEY and CDR2 is SMNVEV (reference sequence). The CDR3 loop spans 15 amino acids. V shed 0 bases and J shed 4 bases, with 12 bases lying between them. The CDR3 region has the DNA TGTGCCAGCAGTTTATCGGTGGGGGTCCCCTATGGCTACACCTTC. It yields the protein CASSLSVGVPYGYTF.

This chain joins TRBV14 and TRBJ1-1; 8 bases match TRBD1. CDR1 and CDR2 (germline): SGHDN, FVKESK. The CDR3 covers 15 residues. Germline trimming cut 0 bases from V and 5 bases from J; bases unmatched to any gene: 5. In DNA form, the CDR3 reads TGTGCCAGCAGCCAAGACCCAGGGGGCAGGACTGAAGCTTTCTTT. Amino acid sequence: CASSQDPGGRTEAFF. Together with reference TRBV14 and TRBJ1-1, the CDR3 gives the full variable domain: EAGVTQFPSHSVIEKGQTVTLRCDPISGHDNLYWYRRVMGKEIKFLLHFVKESKQDESGMPNNRFLAERTGGTYSTLKVQPAELEDSGVYFCASSQDPGGRTEAFFGQGTRLTVV.

The genes are TRBV27 and TRBJ2-7; 10 bases align to TRBD1. After removal of 6 bases from V and 3 bases from J, the junction contained 5 bases not matched to a gene. This CDR3 has 14 amino acids. Germline lookup yields CDR1 MNHEY and CDR2 SMNVEV (reference sequence). CDR3 protein: CASSDGTGDYEQYF. The CDR3 region has the DNA TGTGCCAGCAGCGACGGGACAGGGGACTACGAGCAGTACTTC.

This clonotype came up once. This chain links TRBV12-3 or TRBV12-4 with TRBJ1-1; 8 bases fit TRBD1. The CDR3 spans 16 residues. Trimming removed 1 base from V and 7 bases from J; junction bases left unmatched: 11. The CDR3 here is CASSLGLGGQVNEAFF. The CDR3 region has the DNA TGTGCCAGCAGTTTAGGGTTAGGGGGACAGGTGAATGAAGCTTTCTTT.

This chain links TRBV3-1 with TRBJ1-6; D call uncertain. This CDR3 has 15 residues. Germline CDR1 is LGHDT and CDR2 is YNNKEL (reference sequence). V lost 0 bases, J lost 14 bases, and 17 bases lay in between. CDR3 sequence (DNA): TGTGCCAGCAGCCAAGATCTGAGGACCCTTGGGGCCCTCCACTTT. Its translation is CASSQDLRTLGALHF.

The V gene is TRBV7-3, the J gene TRBJ2-3; possible D gene TRBD2, 6 bases. CDR1 and CDR2 from the germline V gene are SGHTA and FQGTGA. This CDR3 region has 17 residues. With 5 bases removed from V and 0 bases from J, the gap between germline ends came to 18 bases. Here the CDR3 DNA reads TGTGCCAGCAGCCCCCAGCCGGGGGAAACTAGCACAGATACGCAGTATTTT. It is translated as CASSPQPGETSTDTQYF.

V is TRBV19 and J is TRBJ2-7; 7 positions agree with TRBD1. The germline gives CDR1 LNHDA, CDR2 SQIVND (reference sequence). V lost 4 bases, J lost 3 bases, and 3 bases stayed unmatched. CDR3 length: 13 residues. CDR3: CASSKGQIYEQYF. CDR3 in DNA: TGTGCCAGTAGTAAGGGACAGATCTACGAGCAGTACTTC.

The V gene is TRBV7-8, the J gene TRBJ2-1; a possible D gene is TRBD2 (5 bases). The CDR3 is 17 amino acids. In germline, CDR1 is SGHVS, CDR2 FQNEAQ. Trimming removed 5 bases at V and 0 bases at J, with 17 bases between. CDR3 sequence (DNA): TGTGCCAGCAGCGCCTCTACTCTAGGGAGCTCCTACAATGAGCAGTTCTTC. The encoded protein is CASSASTLGSSYNEQFF.

This clonotype has just one count. The gene calls are TRBV7-9 and TRBJ2-1; 8 nucleotides agree with TRBD1. Germline values: CDR1 SEHNR, CDR2 FQNEAQ (reference sequence). This CDR3 comprises 16 residues. The V segment lost 5 bases and the J segment 0 bases; nucleotides outside the gene matches: 6. The CDR3 reads CASSPDRGNSYNEQFF. CDR3 nucleotide sequence: TGTGCCAGCAGCCCCGACAGGGGAAACTCCTACAATGAGCAGTTCTTC.

The chain recombines TRBV3-1 with TRBJ1-1; no firm D call. The V gene lost 4 bases and the J gene lost 3 bases, with 9 bases spanning the gap. Germline assignment: CDR1 LGHDT and CDR2 YNNKEL (reference sequence). The CDR3 length is 13 residues. This chain's CDR3 is CASSPSGDTEAFF. The CDR3 DNA sequence: TGTGCCAGCAGCCCCTCCGGGGACACTGAAGCTTTCTTT.